This entry concerns a single T cell receptor (beta chain). Its antigen is still unknown. The data are from a study of Ad26.COV2.S vaccination and SARS-CoV-2 variants. General study results and limits: Following vaccination, spike-specific CD8+ and CD4+ T cell responses reportedly exhibited substantial breadth. Vaccine recipients and placebo recipients showed similar non-spike TCR breadth.

Only in-frame clones appear in the TCRdb table, and some are missing; sequencing was by immunoSEQ multiplex PCR. The sample shows approximately 400,000 clones, 80% to 90% of them seen only once. Germline V CDR1 and CDR2: SGHTA, FQGNSA. CDR3 length equals 14 residues. The V gene lost 2 bases and the J gene lost 4 bases, with 9 bases spanning the gap. Documented treatment: 15 to 20 received Ad26.COV2.S at low or high dose, single or two shots; about 5 received placebo; per-sample allocation not given. Material that was analyzed had been drawn on day 63 after the first vaccine or placebo injection. Donor was an adult aged 18-55 years in Boston.

J is TRBJ1-5 and V is TRBV7-2; D is uncertain. The starting material was peripheral blood, obtained in a trial of Ad26.COV2.S vaccine versus placebo. The sequence derives from a person between 18 and 59 years old who received the Ad26.COV2.S COVID-19 vaccine or a placebo. DNA of the CDR3: TGTGCCAGCAGCTTATGGAACAGTAATCAGCCCCAGCATTTT. Its protein product is CASSLWNSNQPQHF. The complete variable domain, with remaining parts taken from reference TRBV7-2 and TRBJ1-5, reads GAGVSQSPSNKVTEKGKDVELRCDPISGHTALYWYRQSLGQGLEFLIYFQGNSAPDKSGLPSDRFSAERTGGSVSTLTIQRTQQEDSAVYLCASSLWNSNQPQHFGDGTRLSIL.